Presented here are 20 T cell receptor beta chains from one specimen sequenced in a study of memory CD4+ T cells and cytomegalovirus serostatus. Sequenced by immunoSEQ multiplex PCR; TCRdb stores in-frame clones only, minus some. The sample has 50,000 to 65,000 clones, 78% seen once. The sort gate was single viable CD3+CD4+CD8-CD45RO+ cells for memory CD4+ T cells. The sequenced material came from memory CD4+ T cells from blood. These receptors all stem from an adult in good health and CMV-seronegative.

The rearrangement links TRBV6-5 to TRBJ1-5; no clear D. The CDR3 is made up of 14 amino acids. Germline CDR1 reads MNHEY; CDR2 reads SVGAGI. V dropped 4 bases and J dropped 0 bases, with 7 bases sitting between them. The CDR3 DNA reads as TGTGCCAGCAGTTCCCCGTATAGCAATCAGCCCCAGCATTTT. It yields the protein CASSSPYSNQPQHF.

A few counts support this clone. The chain uses TRBV19 and TRBJ1-5; D might be TRBD1 (5 bases). Trimming cost V 10 bases and J 2 bases, with 9 bases left between them. The germline CDR1 and CDR2 sequences are LNHDA and SQIVND (reference sequence). This CDR3 is built from 12 residues. CDR3 loop: CATMTGNQPQHF. As DNA, the CDR3 is TGTGCCACTATGACAGGCAATCAGCCCCAGCATTTT.

The chain carries TRBV7-2 and TRBJ2-2; either TRBD1 or TRBD2 may fit D (5 bases each). Germline CDR1 is SGHTA and CDR2 is FQGNSA. The CDR3 length is 16 residues. Trimming took 5 bases from V and 7 from J, leaving 20 bases between them. In nucleotides, the CDR3 is TGTGCCAGCAGCCCTAGATCCCGGGACCCTAACGGGGAGCTGTTTTTT. Translating it yields CASSPRSRDPNGELFF.

This clone was picked up a small number of times. The J gene is TRBJ1-1, the V gene TRBV7-6; tentative D call: TRBD1 (6 bases). Trimming removed 2 bases at V and 2 bases at J, with 12 bases between. The V gene's germline CDR1 is SGHVS and CDR2 FNYEAQ. This CDR3 contains 15 residues. This CDR3 is CASSLKSDSNTEAFF. CDR3 DNA: TGTGCCAGCAGCTTAAAATCGGACAGCAACACTGAAGCTTTCTTT.

The CDR3: CASSEQASPEQYF. CDR3 DNA sequence: TGCGCCAGCAGCGAACAGGCGTCGCCCGAGCAGTACTTC. The rearrangement uses TRBV5-1 and TRBJ2-7; maybe TRBD1 (5 bases). The CDR3 totals 13 residues. The V and J ends lost 4 bases and 6 bases respectively, with 14 bases between them. Germline V gene lookup returns CDR1 SGHRS and CDR2 YFSETQ. The full variable domain, its missing parts supplied by reference TRBV5-1 and TRBJ2-7, is KAGVTQTPRYLIKTRGQQVTLSCSPISGHRSVSWYQQTPGQGLQFLFEYFSETQRNKGNFPGRFSGRQFSNSRSEMNVSTLELGDSALYLCASSEQASPEQYFGPGTRLTVT.

The J gene is TRBJ2-3, the V gene TRBV10-3; D uncertain. Trimming left V 3 bases short and J 2 bases short, with 0 bases between. Germline CDR1 reads ENHRY; CDR2 reads SYGVKD. The CDR3 loop spans 11 amino acids. This CDR3 reads CAISDTDTQYF. The DNA for the CDR3 is TGTGCCATCAGTGACACAGATACGCAGTATTTT.

The J gene is TRBJ1-2, the V gene TRBV4-2; tentatively, D is TRBD1 (6 bases). V lost 0 bases and J lost 6, with 8 bases in between. Looked up from germline, CDR1 is LGHNA and CDR2 is YNFKEQ. The CDR3 length is 13 residues. In nucleotides, the CDR3 is TGTGCCAGCAGCCAAGAGGGGGCGGATGGCTACACCTTC. The encoded protein is CASSQEGADGYTF.

Only one count was recorded for this clone. Since a much larger clone is just one base distant, this may be a read error. The V call is TRBV7-8, the J call TRBJ2-5; TRBD2 might be the D (6 bases). Germline CDR1 is SGHVS and CDR2 is FQNEAQ. Trimming cost V 1 base and J 1 base, with 7 bases left between them. CDR3 size: 14 residues. Here the CDR3 DNA reads TGTGCCAGCAGCTTAGTCGGGGGCCAAGAGACCCAGTACTTC. It encodes CASSLVGGQETQYF.

The chain has TRBV19 and TRBJ2-1, with D unclear. Per germline, CDR1 LNHDA and CDR2 SQIVND (reference sequence). V was cut by 5 bases and J by 12 bases, with 14 bases left in between. CDR3 length equals 12 residues. The CDR3 DNA follows: TGTGCCAGTAGTGGCTACAGCCGCGGGCAGTTCTTC. Translating gives CASSGYSRGQFF.

This chain uses TRBV5-6 with TRBJ1-2; perhaps TRBD1 as D (6 bases). CDR1 SGHDT and CDR2 YYEEEE come from the germline V gene. The CDR3 consists of 14 residues. The ends were cut back, 4 bases at V and 5 bases at J, with 15 bases in the middle. CDR3 nucleotides: TGTGCCAGCAGCCAACAGGGCGTTTCTTATGGCTACACCTTC. Protein: CASSQQGVSYGYTF.

In this sample, this clone turned up a few times. The chain recombines TRBV6-1 with TRBJ1-5; D possibly corresponds to TRBD1 (6 bases). The CDR3 sequence is 15 residues long. The V gene lost 2 bases and the J gene lost 4 bases, with 12 bases spanning the gap. Germline CDR1 is MNHNS and CDR2 is SASEGT. In nucleotides, the CDR3 is TGTGCCAGCAGTGAATTAAGCAGGGGAAATCAGCCCCAGCATTTT. As protein: CASSELSRGNQPQHF.

This chain uses TRBV29-1 with TRBJ1-5; the match to TRBD1 covers 7 bases. Unmatched junction bases numbered 3, after V lost 4 bases and J lost 3 bases. The CDR3 runs 13 residues. CDR1 SQVTM and CDR2 ANQGSEA come from the germline V gene. CDR3 bases: TGCAGCGTTGCGGGACAGTACAATCAGCCCCAGCATTTT. It codes for CSVAGQYNQPQHF. Using reference TRBV29-1 and TRBJ1-5 for the parts outside the CDR3, the full variable domain is SAVISQKPSRDICQRGTSLTIQCQVDSQVTMMFWYRQQPGQSLTLIATANQGSEATYESGFVIDKFPISRPNLTFSTLTVSNMSPEDSSIYLCSVAGQYNQPQHFGDGTRLSIL.

This clone was picked up one time. The chain joins TRBV7-2 to TRBJ2-1; the match to TRBD1 covers 8 bases. CDR3 length: 16 amino acids. V was pared by 4 bases and J by 9 bases, with 14 bases of the junction left unmatched. CDR1 is SGHTA and CDR2 is FQGNSA in the germline V gene. CDR3 DNA sequence: TGTGCCAGCAGCTCACTCCGGACAGGGAGGTTGGGTGAGCAGTTCTTC. It codes for CASSSLRTGRLGEQFF.

The chain uses TRBV5-1 and TRBJ1-6, with TRBD1 as a possible D gene (5 bases). This CDR3 region has 17 residues. V lost 5 bases, J lost 2 bases, and 17 bases lay in between. Germline CDR1 reads SGHRS; CDR2 reads YFSETQ. This chain's CDR3 is CASSPFGGGTYNSPLHF. DNA for the CDR3: TGCGCCAGCAGTCCATTTGGCGGGGGTACCTATAATTCACCCCTCCACTTT.

The chain employs TRBV7-3 and TRBJ2-5, with D hard to call. Germline CDR1 is SGHTA and CDR2 is FQGTGA. V was pared by 0 bases and J by 1 base, with 3 bases between. This CDR3 is built from 13 residues. The CDR3 here is CASSLTPQETQYF. CDR3 bases: TGTGCCAGCAGCTTAACCCCCCAAGAGACCCAGTACTTC.

V usage is TRBV6-1 and J usage is TRBJ2-7, with a possible D match to TRBD1 (6 bases). Between the trimmed V and J ends, which lost 6 bases and 0 bases, there was a span of 12 bases. This CDR3 region has 14 residues. Germline CDR1 and CDR2: MNHNS and SASEGT. CDR3 in amino acids: CASRGARSSYEQYF. CDR3 sequence (DNA): TGTGCCAGCAGGGGGGCAAGGAGCTCCTACGAGCAGTACTTC.

V is TRBV5-1 and J is TRBJ1-6, with 7 bases identical to TRBD1. Per germline, CDR1 SGHRS and CDR2 YFSETQ. V dropped 5 bases and J dropped 9; count of bases not matched to a gene: 8. This CDR3 has 14 amino acids. In nucleotides, the CDR3 is TGCGCCAGCAGAGAGGGCAGGGGGAGTTCACCCCTCCACTTT. Amino acids: CASREGRGSSPLHF.

This rearrangement joins TRBV6-5 to TRBJ1-2; a possible D gene is TRBD1 (5 bases). CDR1 and CDR2 (germline): MNHEY, SVGAGI. The V end was cut by 2 bases, the J end by 4 bases, with 14 bases between. The CDR3 length is 15 residues. Here the CDR3 reads CASSYRGRTTYGYTF. The CDR3 DNA is TGTGCCAGCAGTTACCGAGGCAGGACAACCTATGGCTACACCTTC.

This sequence joins TRBV7-2 and TRBJ2-5, with a weak D call TRBD2 (6 bases). This CDR3 has 16 amino acids. Per germline, CDR1 SGHTA and CDR2 FQGNSA. Trimming removed 5 bases from V and 2 bases from J, with 18 bases in between. CDR3 in DNA: TGTGCCAGCAGCCCCCCGGGGCTAGCGAAACAAGAGACCCAGTACTTC. The encoded protein is CASSPPGLAKQETQYF.

V usage is TRBV4-2 and J usage is TRBJ1-1, with TRBD1 matching over 9 bases. There are 14 residues in the CDR3. Germline assignment: CDR1 LGHNA and CDR2 YNFKEQ. V lost 4 bases, J lost 2 bases, and 2 bases stayed unmatched. DNA for the CDR3: TGTGCCAGCAGCCTGACAGGGGGAAACACTGAAGCTTTCTTT. Protein: CASSLTGGNTEAFF.